A selection of T cell receptor beta chains follows, all from one sample in a study of blood T cell repertoires in COVID-19. Clones were sequenced by immunoSEQ multiplex PCR, and TCRdb holds only the in-frame ones, with some missing. There are more than 150,000 clones in the sample; about 85% occur only once, and 0.99% lies in the top ten. Sequenced material: peripheral blood. All receptors derive from a man aged 18 to 30 with acute or convalescent COVID-19. Both conserved end residues are part of each CDR3.

v_call	j_call	cdr3_aa
TRBV9	TRBJ1-2	CASSPGTGSYGYTF
TRBV15	TRBJ2-7	CATSGWPRTDTYEQYF
TRBV30	TRBJ1-5	CAWSPDRYQPQHF
TRBV12-3/TRBV12-4	TRBJ1-1	CASSRSGSTEAFF
TRBV19	TRBJ1-5	CASSDRSREPQHF
TRBV6-1	TRBJ2-1	CASSDGTSGIYNEQFF
TRBV4-1	TRBJ1-4	CASFGRGIVDEKLFF
TRBV7-2	TRBJ1-4	CASSLVVGAGVFLNEKLFF
TRBV6-5	TRBJ1-2	CASSTGLGYTF
TRBV6-1	TRBJ1-2	CASSEGRGMGGYTF
TRBV24-1	TRBJ2-3	CATSLRGGVADTQYF
TRBV11-2	TRBJ2-5	CASALGSQETQYF
TRBV30	TRBJ1-3	CAWSFTNSGNTIYF
TRBV5-1	TRBJ2-2	CASSLDPGDTGELFF
TRBV9	TRBJ2-3	CASSPDRGRGADTQYF
TRBV12-3/TRBV12-4	TRBJ2-2	CASSLRGTGELFF
TRBV29-1	TRBJ1-1	CSAAWGGVGTEAFF
TRBV7-2	TRBJ2-5	CASSYVAGGPGETQYF